The 8 T cell receptor beta chains listed next were all sequenced from one sample in a study of CD8+ T cells in alopecia areata. RNA extraction and reverse transcription yielded cDNA as sequencing template. The method was immunoSEQ multiplex PCR; TCRdb's version includes in-frame clones alone and lacks a portion of them. The sample lists around 130,000 clones, roughly three fifths seen once, with 4.5% in the top ten. The source was CD4+ T cells sorted from blood, collected at week 0. Source of these receptors: a human donor with alopecia areata.

This clone was counted once. The gene calls are TRBV5-8 and TRBJ2-5; D uncertain. V lost 4 bases and J lost 3, with 10 bases in between. CDR3 length equals 13 residues. CDR1 and CDR2 (germline): SGHTS, YDEGEE. In nucleotides, the CDR3 is TGTGCCAGCAGCGAGTTAAGAAAAGAGACCCAGTACTTC. Its protein product is CASSELRKETQYF.

The CDR3, as DNA: TGTGCCTGGAGTGTAAACCTCGACAGTGAAGCTTTCTTT. Translating gives CAWSVNLDSEAFF. The chain combines TRBV30 with TRBJ1-1; TRBD1 might be the D (5 bases). V gave up 0 bases and J gave up 7 bases, with 12 bases separating them. CDR3 size: 13 residues. Germline CDR1 GTSNPN, CDR2 SVGIG (reference sequence). Together with reference TRBV30 and TRBJ1-1, the CDR3 gives the full variable domain: SQTIHQWPATLVQPVGSPLSLECTVEGTSNPNLYWYRQAAGRGLQLLFYSVGIGQISSEVPQNLSASRPQDRQFILSSKKLLLSDSGFYLCAWSVNLDSEAFFGQGTRLTVV.

The chain uses TRBV27 and TRBJ2-7; D gene ambiguous. The ends were cut back, 8 bases at V and 10 bases at J, with 18 bases in the middle. The CDR3 runs to 12 residues. Germline loops: CDR1 MNHEY, CDR2 SMNVEV (reference sequence). CDR3 DNA: TGTGCCAGCGCCCGACCCGGAGAGGCTCAGTACTTC. Its translation: CASARPGEAQYF.

V usage is TRBV27 and J usage is TRBJ2-3; weak D call: TRBD1 (6 bases). V gave up 5 bases and J gave up 5 bases, with 11 bases separating them. The CDR3 runs to 13 residues. Germline V gene data show CDR1 as MNHEY and CDR2 as SMNVEV (reference sequence). The CDR3 loop is CASSPTTGDTQYF. CDR3 sequence (DNA): TGTGCCAGCAGTCCAACGACAGGAGATACGCAGTATTTT.

In the case of this clone: This sample also contains other DNA sequences that code for the same CDR3. V gene TRBV2 combines with J gene TRBJ2-7, with D possibly TRBD2 on 5 matching bases. The CDR3 has 14 residues. Trimming pared 4 bases from V and 0 bases from J, leaving 10 bases between. Germline assignment: CDR1 SNHLY and CDR2 FYNNEI. The CDR3 DNA sequence: TGTGCCAGCAGTGTTGGTCGGGACTCCTACGAGCAGTACTTC. Translation gives CASSVGRDSYEQYF.

V usage is TRBV5-4 and J usage is TRBJ2-1, with 7 bases that match TRBD2. The V gene end was trimmed by 0 bases and the J gene end by 0 bases; junction bases not matched to a gene: 9. The CDR3 runs to 18 residues. The germline gives CDR1 SGHNT, CDR2 YYREEE (reference sequence). CDR3 loop: CASSLAQWRGSSYNEQFF. DNA for the CDR3: TGTGCCAGCAGCTTGGCCCAGTGGCGGGGGAGCTCCTACAATGAGCAGTTCTTC.

The rearrangement joins TRBV6-1 to TRBJ1-4; D possibly corresponds to TRBD1 (6 bases). The germline V gene encodes CDR1 MNHNS and CDR2 SASEGT. The V gene lost 6 bases and the J gene lost 8 bases, with 10 bases spanning the gap. CDR3 length equals 12 residues. The CDR3 here is CASSAGGEKLFF. DNA of the CDR3: TGTGCCAGCAGCGCGGGGGGCGAAAAACTGTTTTTT.

This chain uses TRBV7-9 with TRBJ2-7, with 9 positions matching TRBD2. Germline V gene data show CDR1 as SEHNR and CDR2 as FQNEAQ (reference sequence). This CDR3 region has 15 residues. Trimming took 2 bases from V and 5 from J; bases not matched to a gene: 7. The DNA of the CDR3 is TGTGCCAGCAGCTTAATGGCGGGGGGGCTCGACGAGCAGTACTTC. It translates to CASSLMAGGLDEQYF.